Below, 17 T cell receptor beta chains from the same sample are listed, as sequenced in a study of T cells after yellow fever vaccination. Each CDR3 protein gets one entry after TCRdb re-called the 5' RACE reads with MiXCR. The sample yields about 94,000 distinct CDR3 sequences, 8% to 10% seen once. The input for sequencing was CD8+ T cells not binding an NS4B(214-222) dextramer, sorted from PBMCs, taken less than 18 days after the first yellow fever vaccination. These receptors originate from a man in his late teens or twenties who received the YFV17D yellow fever vaccine.

The sample holds a few counts of this clonotype. The gene calls are TRBV11-2 and TRBJ1-6; the match to TRBD1 covers 9 bases. The CDR3 sequence is 17 residues long. V was pared by 7 bases and J by 2 bases, with 9 bases of the junction left unmatched. Germline assignment: CDR1 SGHAT and CDR2 FQNNGV. CDR3 sequence reads: CASTLGQGIPYNSPLHF. In DNA, the CDR3 is TGTGCCAGCACCCTGGGACAGGGTATTCCCTATAATTCACCCCTCCACTTT. The full variable domain, in which reference TRBV11-2 and TRBJ1-6 provide the parts outside the CDR3, is EAGVAQSPRYKIIEKRQSVAFWCNPISGHATLYWYQQILGQGPKLLIQFQNNGVVDDSQLPKDRFSAERLKGVDSTLKIQPAKLEDSAVYLCASTLGQGIPYNSPLHFGNGTRLTVT.

In its sample, this clonotype was seen a few times. The V and J genes are TRBV27 and TRBJ1-6; D gene ambiguous. This CDR3 is 13 amino acids long. The germline V gene has CDR1 MNHEY and CDR2 SMNVEV (reference sequence). With 6 bases removed from V and 0 bases from J, the gap between germline ends came to 3 bases. Here the CDR3 DNA reads TGTGCCAGCAGAAGCTCCTATAATTCACCCCTCCACTTT. It is translated as CASRSSYNSPLHF.

This chain connects TRBV7-2 to TRBJ2-7; D uncertain. The CDR3 spans 13 residues. Germline CDR1 is SGHTA and CDR2 is FQGNSA. Trimming cost V 2 bases and J 4 bases, with 9 bases left between them. CDR3 loop: CASSLTSRYEQYV. CDR3 in DNA: TGTGCCAGCAGCTTAACTTCGAGGTACGAGCAGTACGTC.

The V gene is TRBV7-6, the J gene TRBJ2-2; 10 bases align to TRBD1. The CDR3 contains 15 residues. The V segment lost 5 bases and the J segment 5 bases; nucleotides outside the gene matches: 5. The germline V gene has CDR1 SGHVS and CDR2 FNYEAQ. CDR3 amino acids: CASSTRDRGTGELFF. Here the CDR3 DNA reads TGTGCCAGCAGCACTAGGGACAGGGGAACCGGGGAGCTGTTTTTT.

The table lists this clonotype with a few counts. The chain combines TRBV29-1 with TRBJ2-1; 8 bases line up with TRBD2. This CDR3 spans 15 amino acids. V lost 7 bases, J lost 5 bases, and 13 bases stayed unmatched. The germline gives CDR1 SQVTM, CDR2 ANQGSEA. CDR3 bases: TGCAGCGCCCCGGGGCTGGCGGGGGGAAACAATGAGCAGTTCTTC. Translation gives CSAPGLAGGNNEQFF.

In its sample, this clonotype was seen many times. The V gene is TRBV12-3 or TRBV12-4, the J gene TRBJ2-1; perhaps D is TRBD1 or TRBD2 (6 bases each). This CDR3 comprises 15 residues. The V end lost 4 bases, the J end lost 1 base, and 11 bases lay between the germline ends. The CDR3 loop reads CASSSKGGSYNEQFF. CDR3 in DNA: TGTGCCAGCAGTTCAAAGGGGGGTTCCTACAATGAGCAGTTCTTC.

This clonotype was seen repeatedly, ten times or more. This chain uses TRBV7-9 with TRBJ1-4; D is unclear. Germline CDR1 is SEHNR and CDR2 is FQNEAQ (reference sequence). This CDR3 spans 13 amino acids. V lost 0 bases to trimming and J lost 13 bases, with 12 bases between them. The CDR3: CASSLALIDGLFF. In DNA, the CDR3 is TGTGCCAGCAGCTTAGCGCTAATAGACGGACTGTTTTTT.

This clonotype was observed many times. The chain is built from TRBV7-6 and TRBJ2-7; D may be TRBD2 (6 bases). CDR1 and CDR2 from the germline V gene are SGHVS and FNYEAQ. V was trimmed by 2 bases and J by 3 bases, leaving 8 bases between them. This CDR3 comprises 13 residues. The CDR3 region has the DNA TGTGCCAGCAGCTTACCCGGGGGCTACGAGCAGTACTTC. It specifies CASSLPGGYEQYF.

In this sample, this clonotype turned up many times. The chain uses TRBV29-1 and TRBJ2-3; maybe TRBD1 (5 bases). Germline CDR1 is SQVTM and CDR2 is ANQGSEA. There are 18 residues in the CDR3. The V end was cut by 0 bases, the J end by 2 bases, with 21 bases between. CDR3 nucleotides: TGCAGCGTTGAAGATGTTCGGCAGGGTTCAGGCGTCACAGATACGCAGTATTTT. Translating it yields CSVEDVRQGSGVTDTQYF.

This clonotype was seen a few times. The chain employs TRBV12-3 or TRBV12-4 and TRBJ2-3; unclear D gene. This CDR3 comprises 15 residues. Trimming removed 3 bases from V and 0 bases from J, with 10 bases in between. CDR3 in DNA: TGTGCCAGCAGTTTCCGACTCCTCAGCACAGATACGCAGTATTTT. It encodes CASSFRLLSTDTQYF.

The rearrangement uses TRBV12-3 or TRBV12-4 and TRBJ2-5; TRBD2 matches at 9 bases. The CDR3 has 17 residues. V was pared by 5 bases and J by 5 bases, with 15 bases of the junction left unmatched. CDR3 protein: CASSPSGERGVGETQYF. CDR3 bases: TGTGCCAGCAGTCCCAGCGGGGAGCGGGGGGTAGGGGAGACCCAGTACTTC.

The V gene is TRBV5-1, the J gene TRBJ2-1, with a weak D call TRBD2 (6 bases). Germline CDR1 SGHRS, CDR2 YFSETQ. The CDR3 is 16 amino acids. The V end was cut by 2 bases, the J end by 4 bases, with 16 bases between. The CDR3 sequence: CASSFRGAGKYNEQFF. For the CDR3, the DNA is TGCGCCAGCAGCTTCCGTGGCGCGGGGAAGTACAATGAGCAGTTCTTC.

This clonotype showed up just a few times. The chain employs TRBV27 and TRBJ1-1; D gene unclear. Germline lookup yields CDR1 MNHEY and CDR2 SMNVEV (reference sequence). The CDR3 has 15 residues. V was shortened by 3 bases and J by 10 bases, with 21 bases between the two germline ends. This CDR3 reads CASSFGVEPGRRAFF. In DNA, the CDR3 is TGTGCCAGCAGTTTCGGGGTAGAGCCGGGTCGAAGAGCTTTCTTT.

To note about this clonotype: A junction boundary mismatches the germline segment, possibly from a read error. The chain joins TRBV5-1 to TRBJ2-2; D is unclear. Germline CDR1 SGHRS, CDR2 YFSETQ. The length of the CDR3 is 15 residues. The CDR3 region has the DNA TGCGCCGGCAGCTTGGTACAATCGAACACCGGGGAGCTGTTTTTT. This gives the protein CAGSLVQSNTGELFF.

This clonotype was recorded many times. The genes are TRBV12-3 or TRBV12-4 and TRBJ2-3; TRBD2 matches 11 bases. V shed 5 bases and J 2 bases; nucleotides not matched to a gene: 6. This CDR3 is built from 16 residues. This chain's CDR3 is CASSPRLAGSTDTQYF. DNA for the CDR3: TGTGCCAGCAGTCCAAGACTAGCGGGGTCCACAGATACGCAGTATTTT.

For the CDR3, the DNA is TGTGCCAGTAGTATTACTCAGGGGAGTCAGCCCCAGCATTTT. Translated: CASSITQGSQPQHF. This chain joins TRBV19 and TRBJ1-5; D is possibly TRBD1 (6 bases). CDR3 length equals 14 residues. Looked up from germline, CDR1 is LNHDA and CDR2 is SQIVND (reference sequence). Between the trimmed V and J ends, which lost 3 bases and 6 bases, there was a span of 12 bases.

The chain has TRBV12-3 or TRBV12-4 and TRBJ2-3, with 9 bases identical to TRBD2. This CDR3 contains 17 residues. V was pared by 7 bases and J by 0 bases, with 11 bases of the junction left unmatched. CDR3 in DNA: TGTGCCAGCAAACCACCGCGCGGGGGGGGAAGCACAGATACGCAGTATTTT. It specifies CASKPPRGGGSTDTQYF.